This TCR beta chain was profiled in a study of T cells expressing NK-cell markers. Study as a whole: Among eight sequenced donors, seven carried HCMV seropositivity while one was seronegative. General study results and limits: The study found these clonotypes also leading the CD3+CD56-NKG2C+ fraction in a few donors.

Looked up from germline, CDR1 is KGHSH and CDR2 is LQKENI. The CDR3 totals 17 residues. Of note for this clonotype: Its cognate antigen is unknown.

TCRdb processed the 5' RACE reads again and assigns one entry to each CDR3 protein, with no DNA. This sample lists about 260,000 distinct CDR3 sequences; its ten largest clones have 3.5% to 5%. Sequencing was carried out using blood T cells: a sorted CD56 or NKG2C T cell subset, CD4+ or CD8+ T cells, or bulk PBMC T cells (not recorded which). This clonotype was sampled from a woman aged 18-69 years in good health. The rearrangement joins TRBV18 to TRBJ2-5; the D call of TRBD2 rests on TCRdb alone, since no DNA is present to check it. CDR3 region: CASSTSQRGSIKETQYF.